The 18 T cell receptor beta chains reported below all come from one sample, sequenced in a study of CD8+CD57+ T cells in acquired aplastic anemia. Genomic DNA acted as the template from which TCR beta VDJ combination and CDR3 sequence profiling were carried out. TCRdb recomputed calls from the reads with MiXCR, one row per CDR3 protein. Among some 210,000 distinct CDR3 sequences, over 60% were seen once, and the ten largest hold about 29%. The sample comprised sorted CD4+, CD8+, or CD8+CD57+ T cells (not recorded which) from PBMCs. The receptor set was obtained from a human donor in good health.

This clonotype was detected a few times. The rearrangement links TRBV7-2 to TRBJ2-3; D is unresolved. Germline V CDR1 and CDR2: SGHTA, FQGNSA. Trimming took 5 bases from V and 6 from J, leaving 18 bases between them. The CDR3 extends over 15 amino acids. The CDR3 is CASSRRSRTPDTQYF. The CDR3 region has the DNA TGTGCCAGCAGCCGACGATCTAGAACCCCGGATACGCAGTATTTT.

The V and J genes are TRBV7-6 and TRBJ1-6, with 7 bases lining up with TRBD1. The CDR3 runs to 15 residues. Germline V gene data show CDR1 as SGHVS and CDR2 as FNYEAQ. Trimming removed 5 bases from V and 7 bases from J; junction bases left unmatched: 8. CDR3 in amino acids: CASSDRQGRNSPLHF. DNA of the CDR3: TGTGCCAGCAGCGACAGACAGGGTAGGAATTCACCCCTCCACTTT.

V gene TRBV10-3 combines with J gene TRBJ2-5; TRBD1 agrees at 9 bases. This CDR3 comprises 15 residues. CDR1 and CDR2 (germline): ENHRY, SYGVKD. V shed 2 bases and J 3 bases; nucleotides not matched to a gene: 4. The CDR3 region is CAISEGTGGEETQYF. DNA of the CDR3: TGTGCCATCAGTGAGGGCACAGGGGGCGAAGAGACCCAGTACTTC.

This clonotype was detected many times. The chain couples TRBV11-2 to TRBJ1-1, with TRBD1 matching 7 bases. Germline V gene data show CDR1 as SGHAT and CDR2 as FQNNGV. J lost 1 base, V lost 0 bases, and 5 bases had no gene match. This CDR3 contains 16 residues. The CDR3 DNA reads as TGTGCCAGCAGCTTAGACCGGGACAGCAGGAACACTGAAGCTTTCTTT. It translates to CASSLDRDSRNTEAFF.

The chain has TRBV7-6 and TRBJ2-7, with 14 bases matching TRBD2. Unmatched junction bases numbered 12, after V lost 5 bases and J lost 9 bases. Germline CDR1 and CDR2: SGHVS and FNYEAQ. CDR3 length equals 16 residues. CDR3 in amino acids: CASSHSGTSGSWAQYF. The CDR3 DNA is TGTGCCAGCAGCCACTCCGGGACTAGCGGGAGTTGGGCGCAGTACTTC.

In its sample, this clonotype was seen a few times. The chain links TRBV28 to TRBJ1-2; 8 bases align to TRBD1. CDR1 is MDHEN, CDR2 SYDVKM, per germline. The ends lost 0 bases at V and 0 bases at J; junction bases unmatched: 3. The CDR3 length is 16 residues. The CDR3 region has the DNA TGTGCCAGCAGTTTATGGGGGACAGGAGCTAACTATGGCTACACCTTC. Encoded protein: CASSLWGTGANYGYTF.

The chain carries TRBV7-3 and TRBJ1-1, with D perhaps matching TRBD1 (5 bases). V was pared by 4 bases and J by 11 bases, with 26 bases between. Germline V CDR1 and CDR2: SGHTA, FQGTGA. The CDR3 is 16 residues long. Written as DNA, the CDR3 is TGTGCCAGCAGCTCCTTGGGGAACGGGGCGTCTTCCCAGGCTTTCTTT. Residues: CASSSLGNGASSQAFF.

The chain has TRBV20-1 and TRBJ2-5, with 7 nucleotides matching TRBD1. The CDR3 spans 13 residues. Losses at the gene ends were 7 bases for V and 1 base for J; bases not matched to a gene: 6. Germline CDR1 DFQATT, CDR2 SNEGSKA (reference sequence). CDR3 in amino acids: CSVIQGIQETQYF. The CDR3 nucleotides are TGCAGTGTGATACAGGGGATCCAAGAGACCCAGTACTTC.

This clonotype appeared many times. The CDR3 region is CASSQEGTSWYEQYF. In nucleotides, the CDR3 is TGTGCCAGCAGCCAAGAGGGGACTAGCTGGTACGAGCAGTACTTC. The V gene is TRBV14, the J gene TRBJ2-7; 9 nucleotides line up with TRBD2. Trimming cost V 0 bases and J 4 bases; bases outside gene matches: 4. The CDR3 extends over 15 amino acids. Per germline, CDR1 SGHDN and CDR2 FVKESK.

The gene calls are TRBV7-9 and TRBJ1-2; no reliable D call. This CDR3 spans 12 amino acids. V shed 1 base and J shed 4 bases, with 4 bases lying between them. Germline V gene lookup returns CDR1 SEHNR and CDR2 FQNEAQ (reference sequence). CDR3 sequence (DNA): TGTGCCAGCAGCTTAGAGGTCTATGGCTACACCTTC. Residues: CASSLEVYGYTF. The variable domain in full, completed from reference TRBV7-9 and TRBJ1-2, reads DTGVSQNPRHKITKRGQNVTFRCDPISEHNRLYWYRQTLGQGPEFLTYFQNEAQLEKSRLLSDRFSAERPKGSFSTLEIQRTEQGDSAMYLCASSLEVYGYTFGSGTRLTVV.

V gene TRBV6-5 combines with J gene TRBJ1-1; D gene unclear. CDR3 length: 13 amino acids. Trimming cost V 5 bases and J 1 base, with 8 bases left between them. From germline, CDR1 is MNHEY and CDR2 SVGAGI. The chain's CDR3 is CASSVQRNTEAFF. In DNA form, the CDR3 reads TGTGCCAGCAGTGTGCAACGGAACACTGAAGCTTTCTTT.

This chain joins TRBV9 and TRBJ1-6, with TRBD1 matching over 7 bases. Germline CDR1 reads SGDLS; CDR2 reads YYNGEE. V was clipped by 4 bases and J by 10 bases; unmatched bases: 8. This CDR3 has 14 residues. CDR3 loop: CASSSRQGASPLHF. The CDR3 DNA reads as TGTGCCAGCAGCTCTAGACAGGGCGCGTCACCCCTCCACTTT.

A note on this clonotype: At one of its ends the junction is not consistent with the germline gene, which may arise from a read error. CDR3 protein: CASSLVGGVSGGPTDTQYF. The CDR3 nucleotides are TGTGCCAGCAGCCTGGTGGGAGGTGTTAGCGGGGGGCCCACAGATACGCAGTATTTT. This rearrangement joins TRBV5-1 to TRBJ2-3; 10 bases agree with TRBD2. Germline-derived CDR1 and CDR2 are SGHRS and YFSETQ. The CDR3 extends over 19 amino acids.

The rearrangement joins TRBV7-9 to TRBJ2-3; no clear D gene. The CDR3 is 13 residues long. V was clipped by 3 bases and J by 2 bases, with 6 bases between them. Germline V gives CDR1 SEHNR, CDR2 FQNEAQ (reference sequence). CDR3 nucleotides: TGTGCCAGCAGCTTGGTCTTCACAGATACGCAGTATTTT. It codes for CASSLVFTDTQYF.

The chain joins TRBV2 to TRBJ2-2, with TRBD1 identical over 9 bases. The J segment lost 4 bases and the V segment lost 5 bases, leaving 5 bases of the junction unmatched. CDR1 SNHLY and CDR2 FYNNEI come from the germline V gene. The CDR3 spans 15 residues. CDR3 in DNA: TGTGCCAGCAGTACCGGGACAGGGACCACCGGGGAGCTGTTTTTT. Translation gives CASSTGTGTTGELFF.

V usage is TRBV2 and J usage is TRBJ1-5; no reliable D call. V was cut by 1 base and J by 6 bases, with 7 bases left in between. CDR1 is SNHLY, CDR2 FYNNEI, per germline. CDR3 length: 13 amino acids. CDR3 in DNA: TGTGCCAGCAGTGAAGACTTGCGTCAGCCCCAGCATTTT. It translates to CASSEDLRQPQHF. Based on the CDR3 plus reference TRBV2 and TRBJ1-5, the full variable domain is EPEVTQTPSHQVTQMGQEVILRCVPISNHLYFYWYRQILGQKVEFLVSFYNNEISEKSEIFDDQFSVERPDGSNFTLKIRSTKLEDSAMYFCASSEDLRQPQHFGDGTRLSIL.

This clonotype was counted ten times or more. The chain links TRBV12-3 or TRBV12-4 to TRBJ1-5, with a tentative D call TRBD1 (5 bases). The CDR3 is 11 amino acids. The V end was cut by 6 bases, the J end by 9 bases, with 9 bases between. The CDR3 here is CASRGLGPQHF. Here the CDR3 DNA reads TGTGCCAGCAGGGGGCTCGGGCCCCAGCATTTT.

This clonotype showed up many times. The V call is TRBV7-8, the J call TRBJ2-1; 9 nucleotides align to TRBD2. V dropped 4 bases and J dropped 4; count of bases not matched to a gene: 5. Germline lookup yields CDR1 SGHVS and CDR2 FQNEAQ. This CDR3 is 15 amino acids long. The CDR3 bases are TGTGCCAGCAGCTCCGGGACTAGCTCGTACAATGAGCAGTTCTTC. Amino acids: CASSSGTSSYNEQFF.